These 20 T cell receptor beta chains came from one sample sequenced in a study of naive and memory T cell subsets. Study-wide findings and caveats: A few larger clonotypes appeared in naive repertoires, especially CD8, possibly memory cells re-expressing CD45RA.

Their target antigens are unknown. Two oligonucleotides, mixed equimolar, formed the beta constant-region primer covering TRBC1 and TRBC2. The ligated cDNA underwent four PCR rounds using SP2 and nested alpha and beta constant-region primers. One entry per CDR3 protein results from TCRdb running MiXCR on the UMI-ligation and nested PCR reads. Of 150,000 or so distinct CDR3 sequences in the sample, 20% to 25% were seen once. What was sequenced was naive CD4+ T cells from blood. The receptors stem from a human donor in good health.

This chain connects TRBV29-1 to TRBJ1-2; no clear D gene. This CDR3 region has 14 residues. The V end was cut by 0 bases, the J end by 4 bases, with 12 bases between. Germline CDR1 SQVTM, CDR2 ANQGSEA. The CDR3 DNA reads TGCAGCGTTGAAGACTATCTCCGTAGCTATGGCTACACCTTC. Amino acid sequence: CSVEDYLRSYGYTF.

V usage is TRBV6-6 and J usage is TRBJ2-2; D gene ambiguous. Germline V lookup: CDR1 MNHNY, CDR2 SVGAGI (reference sequence). Trimming left V 6 bases short and J 4 bases short, with 9 bases between. The length of the CDR3 is 13 residues. In DNA, the CDR3 is TGTGCCAGCAGCCAAAGATCCACCGGGGAGCTGTTTTTT. This encodes CASSQRSTGELFF.

This chain uses TRBV9 with TRBJ2-3; the D gene is possibly TRBD2 (6 bases). The V end lost 6 bases, the J end lost 4 bases, and 15 bases lay between the germline ends. The CDR3 totals 14 residues. Germline CDR1 SGDLS, CDR2 YYNGEE. The CDR3 here is CASNTRGTADTQYF. CDR3 DNA sequence: TGTGCCAGCAACACCCGGGGGACCGCAGATACGCAGTATTTT.

In its sample, this clonotype was seen a few times. The chain has TRBV9 and TRBJ2-1; unclear D gene. The CDR3 has 15 amino acids. V lost 4 bases to trimming and J lost 4 bases, with 15 bases between them. Germline CDR1 and CDR2: SGDLS and YYNGEE. CDR3 in amino acids: CASSSTPSGYNEQFF. The CDR3 DNA follows: TGTGCCAGCAGCTCGACGCCTTCTGGGTACAATGAGCAGTTCTTC.

The chain has TRBV5-1 and TRBJ2-7, with 7 bases identical to TRBD1. Per the germline V gene, CDR1 is SGHRS and CDR2 is YFSETQ. This CDR3 is 12 amino acids long. V lost 4 bases, J lost 6 bases, and 4 bases stayed unmatched. The CDR3 nucleotides are TGCGCCAGCAGCACTACAGGGGTCGAGCAGTACTTC. It specifies CASSTTGVEQYF.

This clonotype was counted many times. The chain has TRBV20-1 and TRBJ2-1, with 9 bases lining up with TRBD2. The CDR3 contains 14 residues. V lost 4 bases and J lost 3; bases outside the gene matches: 4. From germline, CDR1 is DFQATT and CDR2 SNEGSKA (reference sequence). The CDR3 here is CSAMAGGIYNEQFF. The DNA for the CDR3 is TGCAGTGCTATGGCGGGGGGGATCTACAATGAGCAGTTCTTC.

This clonotype was detected only a few times. J is TRBJ2-2 and V is TRBV9, with 7 bases matching TRBD2. The CDR3 has 17 residues. Trimming took 0 bases from V and 4 from J; bases not matched to a gene: 9. CDR1 is SGDLS, CDR2 YYNGEE, per germline. The CDR3 DNA sequence: TGTGCCAGCAGCGTAGAAGTATCAAGCGGGGTCACCGGGGAGCTGTTTTTT. Amino acid sequence: CASSVEVSSGVTGELFF.

This clonotype was seen only once. The chain couples TRBV7-8 to TRBJ1-1, with 7 positions matching TRBD1. This CDR3 spans 14 amino acids. Per the germline V gene, CDR1 is SGHVS and CDR2 is FQNEAQ. V gave up 6 bases and J gave up 0 bases; unmatched junction bases: 4. CDR3 amino acids: CASSFDRVNTEAFF. The CDR3, as DNA: TGTGCCAGCAGTTTTGACAGGGTGAACACTGAAGCTTTCTTT.

In this sample, this clonotype turned up many times. The chain is built from TRBV6-5 and TRBJ1-5; 9 nucleotides line up with TRBD1. The CDR3 extends over 14 amino acids. The germline gives CDR1 MNHEY, CDR2 SVGAGI. V was clipped by 5 bases and J by 5 bases; unmatched bases: 4. Here the CDR3 DNA reads TGTGCCAGCAGTCACAGGGGGCCGGATCAGCCCCAGCATTTT. It is translated as CASSHRGPDQPQHF.

The V call is TRBV3-1, the J call TRBJ2-1, with unresolved D. The CDR3 has 15 amino acids. Germline lookup yields CDR1 LGHDT and CDR2 YNNKEL (reference sequence). Trimming removed 4 bases from V and 0 bases from J, with 10 bases in between. As DNA, the CDR3 is TGTGCCAGCAGCCTATCATTCAGCTCCTACAATGAGCAGTTCTTC. It translates to CASSLSFSSYNEQFF.

This clonotype came up a few times. This chain links TRBV20-1 with TRBJ2-1; TRBD1 matches at 9 bases. CDR3 length: 12 residues. Looked up from germline, CDR1 is DFQATT and CDR2 is SNEGSKA (reference sequence). Losses at the gene ends were 2 bases for V and 15 bases for J; bases not matched to a gene: 8. The CDR3 DNA reads as TGCAGTGCTAGACAACCGGGACAGGGACTGTTCTTC. Protein: CSARQPGQGLFF.

The chain has TRBV20-1 and TRBJ2-7, with 7 bases identical to TRBD1. Germline-derived CDR1 and CDR2 are DFQATT and SNEGSKA (reference sequence). J gave up 2 bases and V 2 bases, and 9 bases lay outside the gene matches. The CDR3 runs to 15 residues. DNA of the CDR3: TGCAGTGCTAGATCGGCAGGGGGTAGTCCCTACGAGCAGTACTTC. It codes for CSARSAGGSPYEQYF.

The table lists this clonotype with a few counts. The chain carries TRBV6-5 and TRBJ1-6; 8 nucleotides agree with TRBD1. There are 13 residues in the CDR3. J was trimmed by 7 bases and V by 6 bases; bases with no gene match: 2. Germline-derived CDR1 and CDR2 are MNHEY and SVGAGI. CDR3 in DNA: TGTGCCAGCAGGGACAGGGTGAATTCACCCCTCCACTTT. This translates into CASRDRVNSPLHF.

This clonotype showed up just a few times. The CDR3 sequence: CASSPSAGVYEQYF. The CDR3 nucleotides are TGTGCCAGCAGCCCCTCAGCGGGAGTCTACGAGCAGTACTTC. The chain employs TRBV9 and TRBJ2-7, with 8 nucleotides matching TRBD2. V dropped 4 bases and J dropped 3; count of bases not matched to a gene: 6. CDR3 length equals 14 residues. Germline CDR1 and CDR2: SGDLS and YYNGEE.

The sample holds a few counts of this clonotype. The V gene is TRBV6-1, the J gene TRBJ2-1; D gene ambiguous. Germline V gene lookup returns CDR1 MNHNS and CDR2 SASEGT. This CDR3 has 17 amino acids. The V end lost 1 base, the J end lost 0 bases, and 13 bases lay between the germline ends. The CDR3 bases are TGTGCCAGCAGTGAAGTGTTGGCACAGAGCTCCTACAATGAGCAGTTCTTC. Translation: CASSEVLAQSSYNEQFF.

This clonotype was detected only a few times. The chain carries TRBV20-1 and TRBJ1-2; TRBD1 is a possible D gene (6 bases). Per the germline V gene, CDR1 is DFQATT and CDR2 is SNEGSKA (reference sequence). The germline V and J ends were trimmed by 3 bases and 4 bases, with 24 bases remaining between them. CDR3 length: 17 amino acids. Here the CDR3 reads CSASGFWDTDTGYGYTF. The CDR3 DNA sequence: TGCAGTGCTAGCGGATTTTGGGACACCGACACGGGCTATGGCTACACCTTC.

This sequence joins TRBV6-1 and TRBJ2-1; 10 bases map to TRBD2. J was trimmed by 15 bases and V by 8 bases; bases with no gene match: 10. This CDR3 contains 12 residues. The germline V gene encodes CDR1 MNHNS and CDR2 SASEGT. The CDR3 DNA reads as TGTGCCAGCGTCCCTAGCGGGAGAATATCGTTCTTC. Amino acid sequence: CASVPSGRISFF.

This clonotype was counted a few times. The V and J genes are TRBV29-1 and TRBJ2-1; D might be TRBD1 or TRBD2, each matching 5 bases. Trimming pared 4 bases from V and 14 bases from J, leaving 15 bases between. The germline V gene encodes CDR1 SQVTM and CDR2 ANQGSEA. The CDR3 extends over 11 amino acids. CDR3 coding DNA: TGCAGCGTTGCCCGGGGCCTAGGGGAGTTCTTC. The encoded protein is CSVARGLGEFF.

This clonotype has at least ten counts. The genes are TRBV5-1 and TRBJ2-2; weak D call: TRBD1 (7 bases). Trimming pared 0 bases from V and 4 bases from J, leaving 13 bases between. Looked up from germline, CDR1 is SGHRS and CDR2 is YFSETQ. This CDR3 is built from 16 residues. CDR3 sequence (DNA): TGCGCCAGCAGCTTGGCGGGGGACAGTACCACCGGGGAGCTGTTTTTT. Protein sequence: CASSLAGDSTTGELFF.

This clonotype was observed a few times. This chain joins TRBV19 and TRBJ1-2; D unresolved. V lost 3 bases and J lost 2, with 7 bases in between. Germline V lookup: CDR1 LNHDA, CDR2 SQIVND (reference sequence). The CDR3 is 13 residues long. The CDR3 protein is CASSMLGNYGYTF. CDR3 sequence (DNA): TGTGCCAGTAGTATGCTAGGAAACTATGGCTACACCTTC.